Listed here are 24 T cell receptor beta chains from one sample, sequenced in a study of T cells in Graves' hyperthyroidism and ophthalmopathy. Authors of the study amplified TCR beta CDR3 regions from RNA transcripts. In the first-round RT-PCR of the TCR CDR3, the HTBI primer set was used. MiXCR was run by TCRdb on the multiplex PCR reads, yielding one entry per CDR3 protein. The table has some 400,000 distinct CDR3 sequences, 13% seen once. Source material: blood. Receptors originate from a man aged 30 to 45 with Graves' hyperthyroidism that later progressed to Graves' ophthalmopathy.

About this clonotype itself: At one end the junction does not follow the germline gene, possibly because of a read error. V usage is TRBV28 and J usage is TRBJ2-5, with 7 bases that match TRBD1. This CDR3 comprises 11 residues. Germline CDR1 reads MDHEN; CDR2 reads SYDVKM. The DNA of the CDR3 is TGTGCCAGCAGCTGGACAGGCTTGACGCACTTC. This codes for CASSWTGLTHF.

This clonotype came up many times. The CDR3 spells CASSLRDYGYTF. CDR3 DNA sequence: TGTGCCAGCAGTCTACGAGACTATGGCTACACCTTC. This chain connects TRBV28 to TRBJ1-2; D gene unclear. This CDR3 has 12 residues. Germline loops: CDR1 MDHEN, CDR2 SYDVKM. Trimming took 5 bases from V and 3 from J, leaving 7 bases between them.

This clonotype was counted at least ten times. The rearrangement uses TRBV6-5 and TRBJ1-2, with TRBD1 matching over 7 bases. This CDR3 region has 15 residues. Germline CDR1 and CDR2: MNHEY and SVGAGI. V gave up 2 bases and J gave up 7 bases; unmatched junction bases: 10. In DNA form, the CDR3 reads TGTGCCAGCAGTTACCTAGGGACAGCGACAGGTGGCTACACCTTC. It codes for CASSYLGTATGGYTF.

This clonotype was detected many times. The CDR3 reads CASSKQGATGELFF. CDR3 nucleotide sequence: TGTGCCAGCAGCAAACAGGGGGCCACCGGGGAGCTGTTTTTT. The rearrangement links TRBV12-3 or TRBV12-4 to TRBJ2-2, with 9 bases that match TRBD1. The V and J ends lost 6 bases and 4 bases, in that order; junction bases with no gene match: 3. The CDR3 extends over 14 amino acids.

This clonotype occurred a few times. CDR3 in amino acids: CASSLTDSPLHF. CDR3 DNA: TGTGCCAGCAGCTTAACGGATTCACCCCTCCACTTT. The chain recombines TRBV11-2 with TRBJ1-6; no clear D gene. The CDR3 is 12 amino acids. Germline CDR1 is SGHAT and CDR2 is FQNNGV. V gave up 2 bases and J gave up 8 bases, with 4 bases separating them.

This clonotype came up a few times. The chain couples TRBV18 to TRBJ1-1; D remains unclear. The germline V and J ends were trimmed by 3 bases and 11 bases, with 22 bases remaining between them. The germline V gene encodes CDR1 KGHSH and CDR2 LQKENI. This CDR3 has 15 amino acids. CDR3 DNA: TGTGCCAGCTCACCGCTACTGCAAGGTGAGGAGGCGGCTTTCTTT. Translating it yields CASSPLLQGEEAAFF.

This clonotype was recorded a few times. The J gene is TRBJ2-3, the V gene TRBV9, with D maybe TRBD1 (6 bases). V lost 2 bases and J 0 bases, leaving 10 bases between the germline ends. CDR1 and CDR2 from the germline V gene are SGDLS and YYNGEE. The CDR3 extends over 15 amino acids. The CDR3 DNA is TGTGCCAGCAGCGTCGAGGGGGAGAGCACAGATACGCAGTATTTT. Protein sequence: CASSVEGESTDTQYF.

The rearrangement joins TRBV11-2 to TRBJ2-7; 7 bases agree with TRBD1. The CDR3 has 12 residues. CDR1 is SGHAT, CDR2 FQNNGV, per germline. Unmatched junction bases numbered 7, after V lost 7 bases and J lost 7 bases. CDR3 amino acids: CASTLQGREQYF. The DNA for the CDR3 is TGTGCCAGCACCCTACAGGGGCGGGAGCAGTACTTC.

This clonotype was picked up many times. The V call is TRBV7-9, the J call TRBJ2-7; unclear D gene. The CDR3 is 11 residues long. Trimming removed 1 base from V and 13 bases from J, with 11 bases in between. Germline V gene sequence: CDR1 SEHNR, CDR2 FQNEAQ (reference sequence). The CDR3 DNA sequence: TGTGCCAGCAGCTTAGGAGCAGGTCTTTACTTC. Amino acid sequence: CASSLGAGLYF.

In its sample, this clonotype was seen many times. The J gene is TRBJ2-2, the V gene TRBV6-1; 7 positions match TRBD1. There are 13 residues in the CDR3. Germline CDR1 MNHNS, CDR2 SASEGT. Trimming at V came to 6 bases and at J to 6 bases, leaving 4 bases not matched to a gene. CDR3 sequence reads: CASSKQGSGELFF. In DNA form, the CDR3 reads TGTGCCAGCAGCAAACAGGGGTCCGGGGAGCTGTTTTTT.

This clonotype was seen at least ten times. V and J are TRBV20-1 and TRBJ2-5, with D possibly TRBD1 on 6 matching bases. The CDR3 runs to 13 residues. CDR1 DFQATT and CDR2 SNEGSKA come from the germline V gene (reference sequence). Trimming left V 3 bases short and J 13 bases short, with 21 bases between. CDR3 DNA: TGCAGTGCTAGCCCGTTGACAGGTATCTATCTGTACTTC. Encoded protein: CSASPLTGIYLYF.

This clonotype was recorded many times. The chain couples TRBV7-8 to TRBJ2-7; D is uncertain. Per the germline V gene, CDR1 is SGHVS and CDR2 is FQNEAQ. V was trimmed by 3 bases and J by 4 bases, leaving 13 bases between them. The CDR3 has 14 amino acids. The CDR3, as DNA: TGTGCCAGCAGCTTCGGTCTAGTTTCGTACGAGCAGTACTTC. Translating gives CASSFGLVSYEQYF.

V and J are TRBV24-1 and TRBJ2-3; D not resolved. Per germline, CDR1 KGHDR and CDR2 SFDVKD. With 8 bases removed from V and 7 bases from J, the gap between germline ends came to 18 bases. The CDR3 loop spans 14 amino acids. CDR3 protein: CATKEQTEVNTQYF. The DNA of the CDR3 is TGTGCCACCAAGGAGCAAACCGAGGTGAATACGCAGTATTTT.

Comment on this clonotype: A much larger clone is a single base away; this may be a read error. V usage is TRBV20-1 and J usage is TRBJ1-1; D unclear. The CDR3 is made up of 12 amino acids. Trimming left V 0 bases short and J 4 bases short, with 6 bases between. Germline loops: CDR1 DFQATT, CDR2 SNEGSKA (reference sequence). CDR3 loop: CSARDHGTEAFF. The DNA for the CDR3 is TGCAGTGCTAGAGATCACGGCACTGAAGCTTTCTTT.

The chain couples TRBV11-3 to TRBJ1-1, with D unresolved. Trimming cost V 3 bases and J 6 bases, with 11 bases left between them. The germline V gene has CDR1 SGHNT and CDR2 YENEEA. The CDR3 contains 13 residues. The CDR3 protein is CASSLVPQSEAFF. The CDR3 DNA follows: TGTGCCAGCAGCTTGGTACCGCAATCTGAAGCTTTCTTT.

V usage is TRBV20-1 and J usage is TRBJ2-5, with 12 bases fitting TRBD2. CDR3 length equals 20 residues. Germline CDR1 reads DFQATT; CDR2 reads SNEGSKA (reference sequence). Trimming took 0 bases from V and 1 from J; bases not matched to a gene: 15. The CDR3 loop reads CSARDPKSLAGGGRQETQYF. CDR3 nucleotide sequence: TGCAGTGCTAGAGATCCTAAATCCCTAGCGGGGGGGGGTCGCCAAGAGACCCAGTACTTC.

This clonotype was observed a handful of times. The gene calls are TRBV5-1 and TRBJ1-5, with a possible D match to TRBD1 (6 bases). The V end was cut by 4 bases, the J end by 7 bases, with 18 bases between. CDR3 length equals 15 residues. Germline CDR1 SGHRS, CDR2 YFSETQ. The CDR3: CASSLSGGSRQPQHF. The DNA of the CDR3 is TGCGCCAGCAGCCTGAGCGGGGGCTCCAGACAGCCCCAGCATTTT. Full variable domain (outside the CDR3, taken from reference TRBV5-1 and TRBJ1-5): KAGVTQTPRYLIKTRGQQVTLSCSPISGHRSVSWYQQTPGQGLQFLFEYFSETQRNKGNFPGRFSGRQFSNSRSEMNVSTLELGDSALYLCASSLSGGSRQPQHFGDGTRLSIL.

As to this clonotype: A much larger clone differs by one base, so this may be a read error. The chain couples TRBV12-3 or TRBV12-4 to TRBJ2-7, with 11 bases that match TRBD2. CDR3 size: 16 residues. This CDR3 reads CASSYGGTSGSYERYF. The CDR3 DNA is TGTGCCAGCAGTTATGGGGGGACTAGCGGATCCTACGAGCGGTACTTC.

This clonotype has a handful of counts. Here the CDR3 omits its conserved ending phenylalanine or tryptophan, so a read error is the likely source. This rearrangement joins TRBV12-3 or TRBV12-4 to TRBJ1-1; perhaps TRBD1 as D (6 bases). V was shortened by 0 bases and J by 3 bases, with 8 bases between the two germline ends. The CDR3 contains 14 residues. CDR3 loop: CASSLAQGYTEAFL. CDR3 nucleotide sequence: TGTGCCAGCAGTTTAGCACAGGGATACACTGAAGCTTTCCTT.

The V gene is TRBV3-1, the J gene TRBJ2-2, with no clear D. V shed 2 bases and J shed 7 bases, with 8 bases lying between them. CDR3 length: 13 amino acids. CDR1 and CDR2 (germline): LGHDT, YNNKEL (reference sequence). The CDR3 loop is CASSQKSGGELFF. The CDR3 region has the DNA TGTGCCAGCAGCCAAAAGTCAGGCGGGGAGCTGTTTTTT.

This clonotype was detected many times. This rearrangement joins TRBV12-3 or TRBV12-4 to TRBJ1-1; perhaps TRBD1 as D (6 bases). Trimming removed 1 base from V and 9 bases from J, with 15 bases in between. This CDR3 contains 14 residues. In nucleotides, the CDR3 is TGTGCCAGCAGTTTAGATCATCCAGGGGCTAAAGCTTTCTTT. It codes for CASSLDHPGAKAFF.

This chain joins TRBV5-4 and TRBJ1-2; 9 bases line up with TRBD1. The CDR3 is made up of 15 amino acids. Germline CDR1 SGHNT, CDR2 YYREEE (reference sequence). V was pared by 0 bases and J by 7 bases, with 7 bases of the junction left unmatched. CDR3 sequence: CASSLELQGALGYTF. CDR3 DNA: TGTGCCAGCAGCTTGGAATTACAGGGGGCGCTTGGCTACACCTTC.

This rearrangement joins TRBV28 to TRBJ1-2; TRBD1 is a possible D gene (5 bases). The germline V and J ends were trimmed by 4 bases and 0 bases, with 12 bases remaining between them. This CDR3 is 15 amino acids long. In germline, CDR1 is MDHEN, CDR2 SYDVKM. The CDR3 region is CASSSFAGANYGYTF. CDR3 in DNA: TGTGCCAGCAGTTCCTTTGCGGGGGCTAACTATGGCTACACCTTC.

This clonotype was recorded a few times. The V call is TRBV25-1, the J call TRBJ2-1; TRBD2 matches 11 bases. V was pared by 3 bases and J by 6 bases, with 4 bases of the junction left unmatched. This CDR3 region has 15 residues. CDR1 is MGHDK, CDR2 SYGVNS, per germline. The CDR3: CASSEPLAGGNEQFF. The CDR3 region has the DNA TGTGCCAGCAGTGAGCCGCTAGCGGGGGGCAATGAGCAGTTCTTC. The full variable domain, rest sourced from reference TRBV25-1 and TRBJ2-1, is EADIYQTPRYLVIGTGKKITLECSQTMGHDKMYWYQQDPGMELHLIHYSYGVNSTEKGDLSSESTVSRIRTEHFPLTLESARPSHTSQYLCASSEPLAGGNEQFFGPGTRLTVL.